This T cell receptor beta chain originates from a study of human T cells and chemical hapten exposure. This clonotype was found a few times. One entry per CDR3 protein, called by TCRdb with MiXCR from the RACE reads. The data show a few hundred thousand distinct CDR3 sequences, with roughly 6% seen just once and around 8.8% held by the top ten. Germline CDR1 is SNHLY and CDR2 is FYNNEI. Trimming removed 7 bases from V and 6 bases from J; junction bases left unmatched: 12. This CDR3 has 15 amino acids. Sample time point: pre-sensitization, week 0. Treatment: therapeutic diphenylcyclopropenone sensitization with weekly scalp DPC.

The sequencing here drew on whole blood, taken in connection with sensitization to the hapten diphenylcyclopropenone (DPC). This rearrangement joins TRBV2 to TRBJ2-7; TRBD2 aligns across 10 bases. The TCR sequence derives from a woman between 18 and 29 years old with alopecia areata. Some clones in this sample may be carry-over from other donors' samples. CDR3 sequence: CASMSLAGGLAEQYF. CDR3 DNA sequence: TGTGCCAGCATGTCGTTAGCGGGGGGACTAGCCGAGCAGTACTTC.